This T cell receptor beta chain was profiled in a study of OX40 agonist ivuxolimab in advanced cancers. Study summary: Dose-escalation subjects each had hepatocellular carcinoma, melanoma, renal cell or head and neck cancer.

Patients who had autoimmune disease history or got systemic immunosuppression were left out. Trimming stripped 6 bases from V and 5 bases from J, with 10 bases between. CDR1 is MNHEY, CDR2 SVGAGI, per germline. The CDR3 is 13 residues long. Sequencing used immunoSEQ multiplex PCR; TCRdb keeps in-frame clones, though not all of them. The table lists about 73,000 clones, about nine tenths of them singletons. Findings of the study overall: Normalized T-cell clonal expansion was also low in some nonresponders. Antigen targets of the expanded peripheral T cells went undetermined.

Note on this clone: Its antigen is not known.

V usage is TRBV6-5 and J usage is TRBJ2-2; no clear D gene. The specimen was CD4+ or CD8+ T cells sorted from blood, collected in a trial of the OX40 agonist ivuxolimab. The sequence was collected from an adult with an advanced solid tumor such as melanoma, head and neck, liver or kidney cancer. The CDR3 reads CASSRGVTGELFF. In DNA form, the CDR3 reads TGTGCCAGCAGCCGCGGAGTTACCGGGGAGCTGTTTTTT.